The T cell receptor (beta chain) under discussion was sequenced for a study of blood T cell repertoires in COVID-19 (dated by TCRdb to about 2020). Concerning the study at large: The collaborator samples originated in the United States, Italy and Spain and spanned the acute and convalescent phases of COVID-19. The material from the prospective study consisted of cDNA or gDNA derived from T cells, B-cell-depleted T cells, or PBMCs. Subjects who had been exposed to COVID-19, were actively infected with it, or had recovered from it provided the deeply sampled blood TCRbeta repertoires that made up the dataset. The repertoires were made available in a free public database intended to serve as a resource for research on the immune response to SARS-CoV-2. The samples were drawn from two sources: the first 160 participants of the ongoing ImmuneRACE study, and over 950 subjects contributed by 6 global collaborators. Nearly every sample came with metadata listing a de-identified subject ID, COVID-19 status, age in years and sex. Where available, HLA class I and class II types were taken from metadata supplied by the sample provider and were not determined by assay-based typing.

On this clone itself: Its target antigen remains unknown. The input lacks base qualities; no much larger clone sits a single base away.

One collaborating source in Seattle enrolled patients while the patients were actively infected and followed the patients over time throughout the course of disease. Collaborating institutions collected whole blood in K2EDTA tubes following their own protocols. For TCRbeta analysis, collaborators shipped samples in one of three forms: frozen whole blood, isolated PBMCs, or DNA extracted from either of those sample types. Beyond this particular receptor, the publication reports: The amount of clinical and demographic metadata varied by source and participant and was provided uncurated.

The immunoSEQ Assay, a bias-controlled multiplex PCR, was used to amplify TCRbeta CDR3 regions from genomic DNA. The study's processing was this. The number of nucleated cells in each sample was estimated by amplification of reference gene primers within the assay. To quantify the absolute abundance of each unique TCRbeta CDR3 rearrangement, sequence reads were collapsed and filtered. For each sample, productive Simpson clonality was calculated as the square root of Simpson's diversity index over productive rearrangements. What TCRdb holds here is the immuneACCESS table cut down to in-frame rearrangements. Part of the clones is not present; checked against another copy, under half of the missing clones reflect an unresolved V gene, and the others are unexplained. The V and J calls and the clone size are those of that table, but D and trimming were determined from the DNA. In all, the sample holds around 470,000 clones, and roughly nine tenths of those were seen once. The ten largest clones add up to about 0.91% of the sample.

The clonotype was recovered from a man aged 18 to 29 with COVID-19, enrolled during active disease. The sample comprised peripheral blood.

The CDR3 reads CASSLGGQGRGNEQFF. The nucleotide sequence reads TGCGCCAGCAGCTTGGGGGGACAAGGAAGAGGCAATGAGCAGTTCTTC. The rearrangement joined TRBV5-1 to TRBJ2-1; matching of 6 bases hints at TRBD1 as the D gene. CDR1 and CDR2 were assigned from the germline V gene as SGHRS and YFSETQ. Measured from the cysteine to the phenylalanine, the CDR3 is 16 residues long. The retained sequence is limited to the CDR3, 48 bases, with the frame set at the first base. The V end loses 0 bases and the J end loses 6 bases, and a stretch of 16 bases separates them.